This T cell receptor beta chain was identified during a study of a mutant IDH1 vaccine in newly diagnosed glioma. Study-wide background: In weeks 1, 3, 5, 7, 11, 15, 19 and 23, patients were immunized, eight times in all.

The CDR3 is made up of 12 amino acids. Germline V lookup: CDR1 SGHDT, CDR2 YYEEEE. Trimming took 2 bases from V and 4 from J, leaving 6 bases between them. Study-wide findings and caveats: Alterations occurring in top peripheral T cell clonotypes seemed unrelated to pseudoprogression.

With regard to this clone: The antigen is undetermined.

Time point reported: week 23, last vaccination. Every vaccination contained 300 ug of the mutant IDH1 20-mer peptide and was paired with topical imiquimod. Libraries were prepared by immunoSEQ multiplex PCR; TCRdb keeps only in-frame clonotypes and omits some of them. The sample includes just over 65,000 clones, approximately 87% of them seen just once. V and J are TRBV5-6 and TRBJ1-1; no clear D. Specimen: PBMCs, collected from a glioma patient whose treatment included an IDH1 peptide vaccine. The receptor's source is a man between 18 and 35 years old with glioma. This chain's CDR3 is CASSFVATEAFF. DNA of the CDR3: TGTGCCAGCAGCTTTGTAGCCACTGAAGCTTTCTTT.